A single sample gave rise to the 17 T cell receptor beta chains below, sequenced in a study of tumor-infiltrating lymphocytes in primary liver carcinoma (dated 2017 in TCRdb). Total RNA and DNA were co-extracted from 20-30 mg of bulk tissue with the AllPrep DNA/RNA mini kit, without cell sorting. Sequenced using an Illumina HiSeq 2500. Starting from around 500 ng total RNA, TCRbeta-specific cDNA was produced by reverse transcription with a constant-region primer and ProtoScript II reverse transcriptase. TCRbeta libraries were built with three nested multiplex PCR rounds, a slightly modified ARM-PCR procedure. Multiplex TRBV1-TRBV30 forward primers and a Cbeta reverse primer were used in the first two PCR rounds, each of which was run for roughly 9 cycles. Clones were called with MiXCR by TCRdb after fastp trimmed the public reads at Q25, and only in-frame beta chains were retained. Merged by CDR3 protein, the rows form single entries marked with the most common genes and DNA. In all, the sample holds approximately 110,000 distinct CDR3 sequences, and 55% to 75% of those were seen once. Roughly 8% of the sample is in the top ten clones.

Sequencing was done on a sample of liver tumor tissue from sampling region 3. The cell subset or site label, read with the paper, signifies: tumor region T3, left-lateral pole. These receptors were taken from an older woman with primary liver carcinoma and hepatitis B virus infection.

This rearrangement joins TRBV6-1 to TRBJ1-6; D unresolved. The germline V and J ends were trimmed by 1 base and 15 bases, with 16 bases remaining between them. The CDR3 loop spans 14 amino acids. The germline CDR1 and CDR2 sequences are MNHNS and SASEGT. CDR3 nucleotides: TGTGCCAGCAGTGAAGTGGTCGATGGGCCACTCCTCCACTTT. Its translation is CASSEVVDGPLLHF.

With respect to this clonotype: A read error may produce the germline difference seen at one junction end. The chain couples TRBV11-3 to TRBJ1-1; no reliable D call. This CDR3 has 13 residues. Per germline, CDR1 SGHNT and CDR2 YENEEA. The CDR3 nucleotides are TGTGCCAGCAGCTCTATCAGGCAGACTGAAGCTTCCTTT. The encoded protein is CASSSIRQTEASF.

The chain combines TRBV6-1 with TRBJ2-1; possible D gene TRBD2, 6 bases. V gave up 5 bases and J gave up 10 bases, with 18 bases separating them. This CDR3 comprises 14 residues. Germline CDR1 reads MNHNS; CDR2 reads SASEGT. CDR3: CASSQETRIGEQFF. The CDR3 nucleotides read TGTGCCAGCAGTCAGGAGACTAGGATAGGCGAGCAGTTCTTC.

J is TRBJ2-3 and V is TRBV7-9; D possibly corresponds to TRBD1 (5 bases). Germline loops: CDR1 SEHNR, CDR2 FQNEAQ (reference sequence). There are 15 residues in the CDR3. V shed 3 bases and J shed 2 bases, with 12 bases lying between them. DNA of the CDR3: TGTGCCAGCAGCTTGAGTCAGGGTCCCACAGATACGCAGTATTTT. This codes for CASSLSQGPTDTQYF.

This clonotype was seen once. One junction end disagrees with the germline gene, perhaps due to a read error. This chain connects TRBV28 to TRBJ2-1, with 7 bases matching TRBD2. The germline CDR1 and CDR2 sequences are MDHEN and SYDVKM. This CDR3 comprises 17 residues. In nucleotides, the CDR3 is TGTGCCAGCAGTCCTGGTAGGTCTAGCGGAGCCTACCATGAGCAGTTCTTC. This codes for CASSPGRSSGAYHEQFF.

This clonotype was seen once. At one end the junction does not follow the germline gene, possibly because of a read error. The rearrangement links TRBV6-5 to TRBJ1-1; the D gene is possibly TRBD1 (6 bases). CDR3 length: 17 amino acids. The germline gives CDR1 MNHEY, CDR2 SVGAGI. CDR3 DNA: TGTGCCAGCAGTTACAGCCCGGGACATGGGGAAGTGACTGAAGCCTTCTTT. Amino acid sequence: CASSYSPGHGEVTEAFF.

This clonotype was counted once. Possible read error: a much larger clone is one base away. DNA of the CDR3: TGCGCCAGCAGCGGGGACGGATACTCTGGAACCACCATATATTTT. It yields the protein CASSGDGYSGTTIYF. This chain uses TRBV5-1 with TRBJ1-3, with D possibly being TRBD1 (5 bases). This CDR3 spans 15 amino acids. CDR1 and CDR2 from the germline V gene are SGHRS and YFSETQ.

With regard to this clonotype: One end of the junction varies from germline; a read error may be responsible. This chain links TRBV28 with TRBJ2-4, with a possible D match to TRBD1 (5 bases). Germline V gene data show CDR1 as MDHEN and CDR2 as SYDVKM. The CDR3 has 15 residues. CDR3 residues: CATPHGRESKDIQYF. The CDR3 DNA reads TGTGCCACGCCCCACGGCAGGGAATCCAAAGACATTCAGTACTTC.

For the CDR3, the DNA is TGTGCCAGCAGCCTAGGGACTAGCAGTTACACTGACCAGTTCTTC. Protein: CASSLGTSSYTDQFF. The chain has TRBV11-2 and TRBJ2-1; 9 bases match TRBD2. The germline CDR1 and CDR2 sequences are SGHAT and FQNNGV. V gave up 5 bases and J gave up 13 bases; unmatched junction bases: 15. The CDR3 sequence is 15 residues long.

Points on this clonotype: One end of the junction fails to match germline, which may point to a read error. V is TRBV7-8 and J is TRBJ2-1; D gene unclear. The CDR3 spans 13 residues. Germline V gene data show CDR1 as SGHVS and CDR2 as FQNEAQ. In nucleotides, the CDR3 is TGTGCTAGCAGCTTGGGCCGTAACAATGAGCAGTTATTC. Protein: CASSLGRNNEQLF.

Worth noting for this clonotype: A read error may explain this, as a much larger clone is one base away. In this CDR3 the conserved last residue, phenylalanine or tryptophan, is missing, so a read error is likely. The CDR3: CASSARLAGTIAYEQYL. CDR3 DNA: TGTGCCAGCAGTGCGCGGCTAGCGGGAACCATCGCCTACGAGCAGTACCTC. J is TRBJ2-7 and V is TRBV6-1, with 9 bases matching TRBD2. The CDR3 is 17 residues long. Losses at the gene ends were 4 bases for V and 2 bases for J; bases not matched to a gene: 12. The germline gives CDR1 MNHNS, CDR2 SASEGT.

The chain employs TRBV5-6 and TRBJ2-7; 7 bases are a match to TRBD2. Looked up from germline, CDR1 is SGHDT and CDR2 is YYEEEE. There are 15 residues in the CDR3. The CDR3, as DNA: TGTGTCAACAGCTCCCGGATAGCGGGCTCCTACGAGCAGTACTTC. This encodes CVNSSRIAGSYEQYF.

This clonotype was counted a single time. Just one base apart from a much larger clone, this may be a read error. The J gene is TRBJ2-7, the V gene TRBV14; 9 nucleotides match TRBD2. The germline V gene encodes CDR1 SGHDN and CDR2 FVKESK. There are 16 residues in the CDR3. With V trimmed by 9 bases and J by 1 base, 13 bases remained unmatched. The CDR3 region has the DNA TGTGCCAGGAGCAAAAGGGGCGGGGGGGGATCCTACGAGCAGTACTTC. Protein sequence: CARSKRGGGGSYEQYF.

Here the CDR3 DNA reads TGTGCCTCCGTTGCCAAGCCCGAAGATACGCAGTATTTT. This sequence encodes CASVAKPEDTQYF. V gene TRBV10-3 combines with J gene TRBJ2-3, with D unresolved. The germline V and J ends were trimmed by 11 bases and 5 bases, with 17 bases remaining between them. Germline V gives CDR1 ENHRY, CDR2 SYGVKD. The CDR3 has 13 amino acids.

This clonotype was recorded a few times. One end of the junction is discordant with germline, which a read error may explain. The rearrangement links TRBV24-1 to TRBJ1-2, with D possibly TRBD1 on 6 matching bases. The length of the CDR3 is 14 residues. The germline V gene encodes CDR1 KGHDR and CDR2 SFDVKD. As DNA, the CDR3 is TGTGCCACCAGTGAATTCGACAGGTACTATGGTTACACCTTC. Protein: CATSEFDRYYGYTF.

As regards this clonotype: It is likely a read error, because the conserved phenylalanine at the end of the CDR3 is missing. The chain carries TRBV5-1 and TRBJ1-1, with no clear D. Germline V gene data show CDR1 as SGHRS and CDR2 as YFSETQ. CDR3 length: 14 residues. Trimming took 0 bases from V and 3 from J, leaving 9 bases between them. The CDR3 region is CASSLGEGYTEAFL. The CDR3 bases are TGCGCCAGCAGCTTGGGAGAGGGATACACTGAAGCTTTCCTT.

In this sample, this clonotype turned up once. A much larger clone lies a single base off, so this may be a read error. The rearrangement joins TRBV4-1 to TRBJ1-5; D is perhaps TRBD1 (5 bases). V dropped 0 bases and J dropped 5 bases, with 11 bases sitting between them. This CDR3 comprises 15 residues. Germline CDR1 and CDR2: MGHRA and YSYEKL. The CDR3 loop is CASSQDSGVHQPQHF. CDR3 bases: TGCGCCAGCAGCCAAGATTCGGGGGTACATCAGCCCCAGCATTTT.